Shown below are 31 T cell receptor beta chains from a single sample sequenced in a study of CD8 T cells in Susac syndrome. RNA in amounts of roughly 0.45 to 1 ug was reverse transcribed with random hexamers. TCRdb reprocessed the immunoSEQ multiplex PCR reads with MiXCR, giving one entry per CDR3 protein. There are 130,000 or so distinct CDR3 sequences in the sample; approximately 96% occur only once, and roughly 0.13% lies in the top ten. Sequenced: CD4+ T cells from PBMCs. The receptors were sampled from a human donor with Susac syndrome.

This clonotype appeared once. The rearrangement joins TRBV3-1 to TRBJ2-1; D unresolved. Germline lookup yields CDR1 LGHDT and CDR2 YNNKEL (reference sequence). The ends were cut back, 1 base at V and 1 base at J, with 8 bases in the middle. The CDR3 contains 15 residues. The CDR3 DNA is TGTGCCAGCAGCCAAGGAGGTTTATCCTACAATGAGCAGTTCTTC. Its translation is CASSQGGLSYNEQFF.

The sample holds a few counts of this clonotype. The chain joins TRBV6-1 to TRBJ2-5, with TRBD1 identical over 8 bases. Germline CDR1 reads MNHNS; CDR2 reads SASEGT. Trimming cost V 5 bases and J 7 bases; bases outside gene matches: 9. The length of the CDR3 is 14 residues. The CDR3 here is CASSSVDRGGTQYF. The CDR3 DNA reads TGTGCCAGCAGTTCCGTCGACAGGGGAGGGACCCAGTACTTC.

The chain couples TRBV29-1 to TRBJ2-5; the match to TRBD2 covers 8 bases. CDR1 and CDR2 from the germline V gene are SQVTM and ANQGSEA. V gave up 7 bases and J gave up 3 bases; unmatched junction bases: 4. CDR3 length equals 12 residues. The CDR3 DNA reads as TGCAGCGGCAAACTAGCGGAAGAGACCCAGTACTTC. This gives the protein CSGKLAEETQYF.

The V and J genes are TRBV12-5 and TRBJ2-7; D not resolved. With 5 bases removed from V and 3 bases from J, the gap between germline ends came to 8 bases. The CDR3 loop spans 12 amino acids. The germline gives CDR1 LGHNT, CDR2 FRNRAP. The CDR3: CASGARNYEQYF. The CDR3 DNA follows: TGTGCTAGTGGTGCCAGGAACTACGAGCAGTACTTC.

The chain recombines TRBV12-3 or TRBV12-4 with TRBJ1-2; 7 bases line up with TRBD1. J gave up 6 bases and V 6 bases, and 13 bases lay outside the gene matches. The CDR3 runs 15 residues. In DNA form, the CDR3 reads TGTGCCAGCAGACTACAGGGGAGCCTCTATGATGGCTACACCTTC. It translates to CASRLQGSLYDGYTF.

This clonotype came up once. V usage is TRBV5-1 and J usage is TRBJ2-1; tentatively, D is TRBD2 (6 bases). CDR3 length: 11 amino acids. Trimming shortened V by 8 bases and J by 7 bases, and 10 bases separated the two germline ends. The germline CDR1 and CDR2 sequences are SGHRS and YFSETQ. CDR3 sequence: CASARGNEQFF. CDR3 in DNA: TGCGCCAGTGCGCGGGGTAATGAGCAGTTCTTC.

CDR3 region: CAISLQGQAGANVLTF. CDR3 DNA: TGTGCCATCAGCCTCCAGGGGCAAGCTGGGGCCAACGTCCTGACTTTC. The chain employs TRBV10-3 and TRBJ2-6, with D perhaps TRBD1 (6 bases). The V gene's germline CDR1 is ENHRY and CDR2 SYGVKD. V was shortened by 6 bases and J by 2 bases, with 14 bases between the two germline ends. CDR3 size: 16 residues.

The chain links TRBV6-6 to TRBJ2-5; maybe TRBD2 (5 bases). Trimming cost V 4 bases and J 1 base, with 10 bases left between them. Germline-derived CDR1 and CDR2 are MNHNY and SVGAGI (reference sequence). CDR3 length equals 14 residues. CDR3 nucleotide sequence: TGTGCCAGCAGTTGGTCCCGGGGCCAAGAGACCCAGTACTTC. It codes for CASSWSRGQETQYF.

The chain combines TRBV16 with TRBJ1-2; TRBD1 aligns across 7 bases. The germline V gene encodes CDR1 KGHSY and CDR2 FQNENV. The CDR3 sequence is 15 residues long. With 3 bases clipped from V and 5 bases from J, the junction kept 9 bases outside the gene matches. The CDR3 nucleotides are TGTGCCAGCAGCCAGACTAGGACAGGAATTTATGGCTACACCTTC. It yields the protein CASSQTRTGIYGYTF.

This rearrangement joins TRBV20-1 to TRBJ1-5; weak D call: TRBD1 (6 bases). Trimming stripped 6 bases from V and 5 bases from J, with 17 bases between. Germline V gives CDR1 DFQATT, CDR2 SNEGSKA (reference sequence). This CDR3 comprises 14 residues. DNA for the CDR3: TGCAGTGCCACGACAGGAGAAGGCCATCAGCCCCAGCATTTT. It is translated as CSATTGEGHQPQHF.

This chain connects TRBV2 to TRBJ2-1; TRBD2 aligns across 8 bases. Germline-derived CDR1 and CDR2 are SNHLY and FYNNEI. Trimming at V came to 8 bases and at J to 9 bases, leaving 15 bases not matched to a gene. CDR3 length equals 15 residues. The CDR3 DNA follows: TGTGCCAGCGGGGAGGCTAGCGGGTTTTGGGGTGAGCAGTTCTTC. Translating it yields CASGEASGFWGEQFF. Drawing the rest from reference TRBV2 and TRBJ2-1, the complete variable domain is EPEVTQTPSHQVTQMGQEVILRCVPISNHLYFYWYRQILGQKVEFLVSFYNNEISEKSEIFDDQFSVERPDGSNFTLKIRSTKLEDSAMYFCASGEASGFWGEQFFGPGTRLTVL.

V is TRBV11-1 and J is TRBJ2-1, with D perhaps TRBD2 (5 bases). Germline CDR1 and CDR2: SGHAT and FQDESV (reference sequence). V lost 4 bases, J lost 0 bases, and 10 bases lay in between. The CDR3 has 15 amino acids. This CDR3 reads CASSSGVSSYNEQFF. The CDR3 bases are TGTGCCAGCAGCTCCGGGGTTAGCTCCTACAATGAGCAGTTCTTC. Full variable domain (outside the CDR3, taken from reference TRBV11-1 and TRBJ2-1): EAEVAQSPRYKITEKSQAVAFWCDPISGHATLYWYRQILGQGPELLVQFQDESVVDDSQLPKDRFSAERLKGVDSTLKIQPAELGDSAMYLCASSSGVSSYNEQFFGPGTRLTVL.

The chain employs TRBV18 and TRBJ1-1; D not certain. Per germline, CDR1 KGHSH and CDR2 LQKENI. Trimming stripped 2 bases from V and 4 bases from J, with 8 bases between. The CDR3 is 13 amino acids. The DNA for the CDR3 is TGTGCCAGCTCACCAACGAGCGGCACTGAAGCTTTCTTT. Translated, it gives CASSPTSGTEAFF. Full variable domain (remainder filled in from reference TRBV18 and TRBJ1-1): NAGVMQNPRHLVRRRGQEARLRCSPMKGHSHVYWYRQLPEEGLKFMVYLQKENIIDESGMPKERFSAEFPKEGPSILRIQQVVRGDSAAYFCASSPTSGTEAFFGQGTRLTVV.

V and J are TRBV6-6 and TRBJ1-5, with TRBD1 matching 8 bases. Trimming cost V 6 bases and J 3 bases; bases outside gene matches: 7. Germline V gene data show CDR1 as MNHNY and CDR2 as SVGAGI (reference sequence). The CDR3 totals 15 residues. The CDR3 sequence is CASSRGQGLNQPQHF. CDR3 nucleotides: TGTGCCAGCAGCCGCGGACAGGGCCTCAATCAGCCCCAGCATTTT.

This chain uses TRBV30 with TRBJ2-7, with D perhaps TRBD1 (6 bases). CDR3 length: 16 residues. Germline lookup yields CDR1 GTSNPN and CDR2 SVGIG (reference sequence). V lost 2 bases and J lost 0, with 17 bases in between. CDR3 DNA: TGTGCCTGGAGTCCGCTGAAGACAGGCGACTCCTACGAGCAGTACTTC. Translation: CAWSPLKTGDSYEQYF.

The rearrangement joins TRBV20-1 to TRBJ2-7; 9 bases line up with TRBD2. The CDR3 covers 14 residues. With V trimmed by 0 bases and J by 4 bases, 4 bases remained unmatched. CDR1 is DFQATT and CDR2 is SNEGSKA in the germline V gene (reference sequence). The CDR3: CSARDAGGTYEQYF. The CDR3 DNA reads as TGCAGTGCTAGAGACGCGGGAGGGACATACGAGCAGTACTTC.

The CDR3 DNA reads as TGTGCCAGTAGTTGGGGACTCTCCTCCCGTGAGCAGTTCTTC. It yields the protein CASSWGLSSREQFF. The rearrangement joins TRBV19 to TRBJ2-1, with D perhaps TRBD2 (6 bases). Deletions cut 5 bases from V and 9 bases from J, with 17 bases between. Germline assignment: CDR1 LNHDA and CDR2 SQIVND (reference sequence). The CDR3 is made up of 14 amino acids.

V is TRBV4-3 and J is TRBJ2-7; TRBD1 matches 9 bases. After removal of 1 base from V and 3 bases from J, the junction contained 4 bases not matched to a gene. Per the germline V gene, CDR1 is LGHNA and CDR2 is YSLEER. The CDR3 loop spans 15 amino acids. The CDR3 DNA is TGCGCCAGCAGCCAAGTTCCGGGACAGGGCTACGAGCAGTACTTC. It translates to CASSQVPGQGYEQYF.

CDR3 nucleotide sequence: TGTGCCTGGTCCCGGGACAGTAATCAGCCCCAGCATTTT. Its protein product is CAWSRDSNQPQHF. The chain recombines TRBV30 with TRBJ1-5; 7 positions match TRBD1. Per germline, CDR1 GTSNPN and CDR2 SVGIG (reference sequence). The CDR3 covers 13 residues. Germline trimming cut 5 bases from V and 4 bases from J; bases unmatched to any gene: 5.

The chain carries TRBV5-1 and TRBJ2-7; 10 positions agree with TRBD2. Germline CDR1 reads SGHRS; CDR2 reads YFSETQ. J was trimmed by 5 bases and V by 0 bases; bases with no gene match: 8. The CDR3 contains 16 residues. CDR3: CASSLGSAGGRHEQYF. CDR3 nucleotide sequence: TGCGCCAGCAGCTTGGGGTCAGCGGGAGGGCGACACGAGCAGTACTTC. Full variable domain (remainder filled in from reference TRBV5-1 and TRBJ2-7): KAGVTQTPRYLIKTRGQQVTLSCSPISGHRSVSWYQQTPGQGLQFLFEYFSETQRNKGNFPGRFSGRQFSNSRSEMNVSTLELGDSALYLCASSLGSAGGRHEQYFGPGTRLTVT.

This clonotype was seen a single time. This chain uses TRBV10-3 with TRBJ2-3; 12 bases line up with TRBD2. CDR1 and CDR2 from the germline V gene are ENHRY and SYGVKD. Trimming cost V 0 bases and J 4 bases; bases outside gene matches: 8. This CDR3 is 18 amino acids long. This CDR3 reads CAISESTSGRGSADTQYF. The CDR3 region has the DNA TGTGCCATCAGTGAGTCGACTAGCGGGAGAGGGAGCGCAGATACGCAGTATTTT.

In DNA, the CDR3 is TGCAGCGGGAAACTAGGGGGCGGCGAGCAGTACTTC. The encoded protein is CSGKLGGGEQYF. V is TRBV29-1 and J is TRBJ2-7; 7 nucleotides agree with TRBD1. Losses at the gene ends were 7 bases for V and 6 bases for J; bases not matched to a gene: 9. From germline, CDR1 is SQVTM and CDR2 ANQGSEA. The CDR3 sequence is 12 residues long.

This clonotype came up once. Compared with germline, one end of the junction differs, possibly owing to a read error. The chain joins TRBV7-2 to TRBJ2-5; D tentatively reads TRBD1 or TRBD2 (5 bases each). Germline CDR1 reads SGHTA; CDR2 reads FQGNSA. This CDR3 comprises 16 residues. The CDR3 reads CASSLSRDGNLHSQYF. The CDR3 DNA sequence: TGTGCAAGCAGCTTATCCCGGGACGGGAATCTTCATAGCCAGTACTTC.

The V and J genes are TRBV12-3 or TRBV12-4 and TRBJ1-2; no clear D gene. The CDR3 totals 14 residues. V shed 5 bases and J shed 4 bases, with 14 bases lying between them. The CDR3: CASSTWSHRYGYTF. In DNA, the CDR3 is TGTGCCAGCAGTACCTGGTCCCATCGCTATGGCTACACCTTC.

A remark on this clonotype: Sequence at one end of the junction differs from germline and may be a read error. V gene TRBV7-7 combines with J gene TRBJ2-1, with 10 bases identical to TRBD2. The CDR3 runs to 16 residues. Germline V gene data show CDR1 as SSHAT and CDR2 as FNYEAQ (reference sequence). CDR3 amino acids: CASSLARASGSNEQFF. CDR3 bases: TGTGCTAGCAGCTTAGCGAGGGCTAGCGGGAGCAATGAGCAGTTCTTC.

This chain joins TRBV7-9 and TRBJ2-2; TRBD2 matches at 7 bases. The CDR3 is made up of 16 amino acids. The germline CDR1 and CDR2 sequences are SEHNR and FQNEAQ (reference sequence). V lost 5 bases to trimming and J lost 5 bases; unmatched junction nucleotides: 11. DNA for the CDR3: TGTGCCAGCAGCCCCGGGACTACCAGTGGGACCGGGGAGCTGTTTTTT. Protein sequence: CASSPGTTSGTGELFF.

V gene TRBV28 combines with J gene TRBJ2-5; a weak D match, TRBD1 (6 bases). The CDR3 has 15 amino acids. Germline V gene data show CDR1 as MDHEN and CDR2 as SYDVKM. V lost 5 bases and J 7 bases, leaving 20 bases between the germline ends. The CDR3 nucleotides read TGTGCCAGCAGTCTCAGGGGATCTTCCCTCGGGACCCAGTACTTC. This gives the protein CASSLRGSSLGTQYF.

V and J are TRBV4-1 and TRBJ2-3; D unclear. Trimming removed 2 bases at V and 2 bases at J, with 8 bases between. There are 14 residues in the CDR3. Germline V gene lookup returns CDR1 MGHRA and CDR2 YSYEKL. DNA of the CDR3: TGCGCCAGCAGCCAAACAACTAACACAGATACGCAGTATTTT. Its protein is CASSQTTNTDTQYF.

The rearrangement links TRBV20-1 to TRBJ2-7; 12 bases match TRBD1. From germline, CDR1 is DFQATT and CDR2 SNEGSKA (reference sequence). The CDR3 consists of 13 residues. V shed 6 bases and J 6 bases; nucleotides not matched to a gene: 6. The CDR3 DNA sequence: TGCAGTGCCCCCGGGACAGGGGGCGTCGAGCAGTACTTC. Amino acids: CSAPGTGGVEQYF.

This sequence joins TRBV5-1 and TRBJ2-3, with 11 bases lining up with TRBD2. The ends lost 8 bases at V and 2 bases at J; junction bases unmatched: 7. From germline, CDR1 is SGHRS and CDR2 YFSETQ. The CDR3 covers 15 residues. CDR3 amino acids: CASRLAGKDTDTQYF. The CDR3 nucleotides read TGCGCCAGTAGACTAGCGGGAAAAGACACAGATACGCAGTATTTT. The full variable domain, in which reference TRBV5-1 and TRBJ2-3 provide the parts outside the CDR3, is KAGVTQTPRYLIKTRGQQVTLSCSPISGHRSVSWYQQTPGQGLQFLFEYFSETQRNKGNFPGRFSGRQFSNSRSEMNVSTLELGDSALYLCASRLAGKDTDTQYFGPGTRLTVL.

The genes are TRBV12-3 or TRBV12-4 and TRBJ2-7; a weak D match, TRBD1 (5 bases). Trimming removed 4 bases at V and 7 bases at J, with 17 bases between. The length of the CDR3 is 14 residues. The CDR3 DNA is TGTGCCAGCAGTTATGTTAGGGGTACGGGTGAGCAGTACTTC. Protein sequence: CASSYVRGTGEQYF.